This T cell receptor beta chain was sequenced for a study of tumor-infiltrating lymphocytes in primary liver carcinoma. On the study more broadly: Staging of the tumors gave T1-T3 N0M0, with widths of about 4.2 to 11 cm. Sequenced samples came back with roughly 3.65 to 7.13 million productive TCRbeta reads, and the counts looked alike across tissue types.

Findings of the study overall: When set against blood, tumors had a significantly higher top-250-clone fraction (p = 0.039). Among the pair types, tumor region pairs showed more overlap than tumor-adjacent and tumor-blood pairs.

Co-extracting RNA and DNA was done with roughly 18-32 mg of unsorted bulk tissue as input. Using a constant-region primer together with ProtoScript II reverse transcriptase, TCR beta cDNA was made from 500 to 650 ng of total RNA. Three nested multiplex PCR rounds, a slightly modified ARM-PCR, produced the libraries for TCR beta. Amplification in the first two PCR rounds was performed using TRBV1-TRBV30 forward primers and a C-beta reverse primer for roughly 10 cycles each. TCRdb reprocessed the multiplex PCR reads with MiXCR, giving one entry per CDR3 protein. The table has about 110,000 distinct CDR3 sequences, around 83% seen once. V was pared by 1 base and J by 2 bases, with 8 bases of the junction left unmatched. There are 17 residues in the CDR3. Germline V gene lookup returns CDR1 LNHNV and CDR2 YYDKDF (reference sequence). With regard to this clonotype: Its antigen is unidentified. Likely a read error: the CDR3 ends without its conserved phenylalanine or tryptophan.

The sequence was obtained from a man aged 35-49 years with primary liver carcinoma and hepatitis B virus infection. What was sequenced was liver tumor tissue from sampling region 3. Stated subset: tumor region T3, left-lateral pole. The genes are TRBV15 and TRBJ2-1; 7 bases match TRBD1. CDR3 coding DNA: TGTGCCACCAGCAGAGTGCAACACACAGGGGCCTACAATGAGCAGTTCTCC. Its protein is CATSRVQHTGAYNEQFS.